A single T cell receptor (beta chain) is shown here with its context. These data are taken from a study of blood T cell repertoires in COVID-19. The V gene's germline CDR1 is SGHRS and CDR2 YFSETQ. This CDR3 is built from 15 residues. Trimming took 0 bases from V and 1 from J; bases not matched to a gene: 2. The data were produced by immunoSEQ multiplex PCR, yet TCRdb's version contains in-frame clones alone and is incomplete. The sample lists about 160,000 clones, more than 75% occurring once. The chain joins TRBV5-1 to TRBJ1-1; 8 bases align to TRBD1. This sequence originates from a man between 18 and 35 years old with acute or convalescent COVID-19. The sequencing sample was made of peripheral blood. The CDR3 nucleotides read TGCGCCAGCAGCTTGGAGGGGACAGGGAACACTGAAGCTTTCTTT. This gives the protein CASSLEGTGNTEAFF.